A selection of T cell receptor beta chains follows, all from one sample in a study of blood T cell repertoires in COVID-19. Profiled with immunoSEQ multiplex PCR; TCRdb holds only in-frame clones, not every one. Among around 100,000 clones listed, over 80% were seen once. The sequenced sample was peripheral blood. These receptors came from an older woman with acute or convalescent COVID-19. Each CDR3 is given with its conserved first and last residue. D genes are given only for firm matches. Clone size appears in some rows only: once, few, many, or a class for an expanded clone.

V	size	length	J	D	DNA	CDR3
TRBV5-4	NA	12	TRBJ1-2	TRBD1	TGTGCCAGCAGTCGAGACAGGGAAGGCTACACCTTC	CASSRDREGYTF
TRBV3-1/TRBV3-2	NA	14	TRBJ1-1	NA	TGTGCCAGCCACCGCCAGGGCAGGAACACTGAAGCTTTCTTT	CASHRQGRNTEAFF
TRBV25-1	once	15	TRBJ2-5	TRBD2	TGTGCCAGCAGTGAGGTTGCGGGGGGTCAAGAGACCCAGTACTTC	CASSEVAGGQETQYF
TRBV19	NA	14	TRBJ1-5	NA	TGTGCCAGTAGTAAGATCCAGGGTAATCAGCCCCAGCATTTT	CASSKIQGNQPQHF
TRBV19	NA	16	TRBJ2-1	TRBD2	TGTGCCAGTAGTTCCCCCGGGACTAGCGCCCACAATGAGCAGTTCTTC	CASSSPGTSAHNEQFF
TRBV6-1	NA	18	TRBJ1-6	NA	TGTGCCAGCAGTGAAGGGGCAGGGGTTGGATCCTATAATTCACCCCTCCACTTT	CASSEGAGVGSYNSPLHF
TRBV19	NA	15	TRBJ2-5	TRBD2	TGTGCCAGTACCGCCAGCGGGGGCCTCCAAGAGACCCAGTACTTC	CASTASGGLQETQYF
TRBV20-1	few	10	TRBJ2-3	NA	TGCTCCCACGGAGATAATACGCAGTATTTT	CSHGDNTQYF
TRBV12-3/TRBV12-4	NA	13	TRBJ1-2	NA	TGTGCCAGCAGTTTCGTAGAGAACTATGGCTACACCTTC	CASSFVENYGYTF
TRBV5-6	NA	14	TRBJ2-7	NA	TGTGCCAGCAGCTTAGGGGTTCCCTCCTACGAGCAGTACTTC	CASSLGVPSYEQYF
TRBV28	NA	13	TRBJ2-7	NA	TGTGCCAGCAGTGAGGCGCCTCCCTACGAGCAGTACTTC	CASSEAPPYEQYF
TRBV12-3/TRBV12-4	NA	13	TRBJ1-1	NA	TGTGCCAGCAGTTTATGGGGGGGGACTGAAGCTTTCTTT	CASSLWGGTEAFF
TRBV5-1	NA	15	TRBJ2-1	NA	TGCGCCAGCAGCTTAGGAGACTCAACCTACAATGAGCAGTTCTTC	CASSLGDSTYNEQFF
TRBV19	few	13	TRBJ1-5	NA	TGTGCCAGTAGTACGAATCGGGGGGAGCCCCAGCATTTT	CASSTNRGEPQHF
TRBV2	NA	14	TRBJ1-1	NA	TGTGCCAGCAGCCCGGACCTTTCCGGGGGAGGGACTTTCTTT	CASSPDLSGGGTFF
TRBV19	NA	15	TRBJ2-1	NA	TGTGCCAGTAGTCCCTTGAGACAGGCCTACAATGAGCAGTTCTTC	CASSPLRQAYNEQFF
TRBV29-1	NA	12	TRBJ2-3	NA	TGCAGCGTAAGGGGTGGCACAGATACGCAGTATTTT	CSVRGGTDTQYF
TRBV28	NA	13	TRBJ1-2	NA	TGTGCCAGCAGACCTACAGGAAGGGATGGCTACACCTTC	CASRPTGRDGYTF
TRBV5-1	NA	15	TRBJ1-1	TRBD1	TGCGCCAGCACCCCGGACAGGGGATCGAACACTGAAGCTTTCTTT	CASTPDRGSNTEAFF
TRBV3-1/TRBV3-2	NA	15	TRBJ2-1	NA	TGTGCCAGCAGAAAGGAGGAACAGGGCAACAATGAGCAGTTCTTC	CASRKEEQGNNEQFF
TRBV12-5	NA	13	TRBJ1-1	NA	TGTGCTAGTGGTTGGGGACAGAACACTGAAGCTTTCTTT	CASGWGQNTEAFF
TRBV29-1	NA	13	TRBJ2-7	TRBD1	TGCAGCGTTATTCGACAGGGGGCAGGAGAGCAGTACTTC	CSVIRQGAGEQYF
TRBV14	NA	15	TRBJ1-1	TRBD1	TGTGCCAGCAGCCAAGATCGGGACAGGGGGACTGAAGCTTTCTTT	CASSQDRDRGTEAFF
TRBV29-1	NA	12	TRBJ2-7	NA	TGCAGCGTTACTGGAGAGAAATACGAGCAGTACTTC	CSVTGEKYEQYF
TRBV19	NA	20	TRBJ2-3	TRBD1	TGTGCCAGTAGTACACCGGGACAGGGGGCTCTCCCGGACCCAACAGATACGCAGTATTTT	CASSTPGQGALPDPTDTQYF
TRBV5-4	NA	15	TRBJ2-2	TRBD2	TGTGCCAGCAGCTTGGTGAGCGGGGTGCCCGGGGAGCTGTTTTTT	CASSLVSGVPGELFF
TRBV6-2/TRBV6-3	NA	12	TRBJ2-5	TRBD2	TGTGCCAGCAGTGGGGGGGTGGAGACCCAGTACTTC	CASSGGVETQYF
TRBV27	NA	12	TRBJ1-1	NA	TGTGCCAGCAGTTTTCGGGGCACTGAAGCTTTCTTT	CASSFRGTEAFF
TRBV4-1	NA	16	TRBJ2-1	NA	TGCGCCAGCAGCCAAGACGGGTCGGGACTTTTCAATGAGCAGTTCTTC	CASSQDGSGLFNEQFF
TRBV27	NA	17	TRBJ2-1	TRBD1	TGTGCCAGTAATCGTGCCGGGACAGGGGGTTTCTACAATGAGCAGTTCTTC	CASNRAGTGGFYNEQFF
TRBV12-3/TRBV12-4	few	12	TRBJ1-2	NA	TGTGCCAGCAGCCAGGGTGGATATGGCTACACCTTC	CASSQGGYGYTF
TRBV4-1	NA	16	TRBJ2-3	NA	TGCGCCAGCAGCGAGAGACTAGGCTTGGGCACAGATACGCAGTATTTT	CASSERLGLGTDTQYF